Listed here are 16 T cell receptor beta chains from one sample, sequenced in a study of cytomegalovirus exposure and HLA in healthy donors. PCR was performed using 60 Vbeta and 13 Jbeta primers. Using immunoSEQ multiplex PCR, the repertoire was profiled, and TCRdb retains in-frame clones only, with some absent. Its table records 55,000 to 70,000 clones. Sequences were obtained from PBMCs. The source of these receptors is a female donor in good health and CMV-seropositive.

The rearrangement links TRBV19 to TRBJ1-4; maybe TRBD1 (6 bases). The CDR3 totals 11 residues. Germline values: CDR1 LNHDA, CDR2 SQIVND (reference sequence). With 7 bases removed from V and 14 bases from J, the gap between germline ends came to 14 bases. CDR3 amino acids: CASTRGGSLFF. Here the CDR3 DNA reads TGTGCCAGTACCCGAGGGGGAAGCCTGTTTTTT.

This chain uses TRBV4-3 with TRBJ2-1, with TRBD2 matching 9 bases. The CDR3 loop spans 15 amino acids. With 0 bases clipped from V and 9 bases from J, the junction kept 6 bases outside the gene matches. In germline, CDR1 is LGHNA, CDR2 YSLEER. DNA of the CDR3: TGCGCCAGCAGCCAAGAGTGGCGGGGGGGCTTTGAGCAGTTCTTC. Residues: CASSQEWRGGFEQFF.

The chain joins TRBV5-6 to TRBJ2-7; tentatively, D is TRBD2 (6 bases). The CDR3 spans 13 residues. The germline V gene encodes CDR1 SGHDT and CDR2 YYEEEE. V lost 7 bases to trimming and J lost 1 base, with 12 bases between them. CDR3 in amino acids: CASPKRGSYEQYF. CDR3 nucleotides: TGTGCCAGCCCCAAACGGGGGTCCTACGAGCAGTACTTC.

The J gene is TRBJ2-7, the V gene TRBV10-1, with TRBD2 as a possible D gene (5 bases). The CDR3 runs 12 residues. In germline, CDR1 is WNHNN, CDR2 SYGVQD (reference sequence). Trimming removed 2 bases at V and 4 bases at J, with 6 bases between. The CDR3 spells CASSEGGYEQYF. In DNA, the CDR3 is TGCGCCAGCAGTGAGGGCGGGTACGAGCAGTACTTC.

This chain uses TRBV18 with TRBJ1-1; 9 bases line up with TRBD1. Trimming took 3 bases from V and 1 from J; bases not matched to a gene: 3. The CDR3 covers 15 residues. Germline CDR1 and CDR2: KGHSH and LQKENI. The CDR3 region is CASSPGQGSNTEAFF. The CDR3 DNA reads as TGTGCCAGCTCACCCGGACAGGGGTCGAACACTGAAGCTTTCTTT.

The chain carries TRBV18 and TRBJ2-2; 10 nucleotides line up with TRBD2. This CDR3 has 16 amino acids. With V trimmed by 6 bases and J by 4 bases, 8 bases remained unmatched. Germline V gene sequence: CDR1 KGHSH, CDR2 LQKENI. This CDR3 is CASSFTSGISTGELFF. The CDR3 coding sequence is TGTGCCAGCTCTTTTACTAGCGGGATCAGCACCGGGGAGCTGTTTTTT.

CDR3 DNA: TGTGCCAGCAGCGTAGAACAGCGGCCTAGGGAGACCCAGTACTTC. It translates to CASSVEQRPRETQYF. This chain connects TRBV9 to TRBJ2-5, with TRBD2 as a possible D gene (5 bases). CDR1 and CDR2 (germline): SGDLS, YYNGEE. The CDR3 extends over 15 amino acids. V was pared by 0 bases and J by 5 bases, with 14 bases between.

The chain combines TRBV2 with TRBJ1-2, with unresolved D. Trimming cost V 5 bases and J 2 bases, with 12 bases left between them. This CDR3 spans 14 amino acids. CDR1 SNHLY and CDR2 FYNNEI come from the germline V gene. The CDR3 DNA is TGTGCCAGCAGTCTCAACAGAAACAACTATGGCTACACCTTC. It yields the protein CASSLNRNNYGYTF.

This rearrangement joins TRBV7-2 to TRBJ2-2, with D uncertain. The V gene's germline CDR1 is SGHTA and CDR2 FQGNSA. There are 13 residues in the CDR3. Trimming pared 3 bases from V and 6 bases from J, leaving 8 bases between. CDR3 nucleotides: TGTGCCAGCAGCTTTGTCCGGTCCGGGGAGCTGTTTTTT. Protein product: CASSFVRSGELFF.

V usage is TRBV13 and J usage is TRBJ1-1; possibly TRBD1 for D (5 bases). There are 16 residues in the CDR3. Trimming shortened V by 5 bases and J by 4 bases, and 20 bases separated the two germline ends. CDR1 PRHDT and CDR2 FYEKMQ come from the germline V gene (reference sequence). CDR3 sequence reads: CASSTGGRGGVTEAFF. The CDR3, as DNA: TGTGCCAGCAGCACCGGAGGCCGGGGGGGAGTCACTGAAGCTTTCTTT.

The chain recombines TRBV6-1 with TRBJ1-6; 9 bases fit TRBD1. This CDR3 contains 13 residues. CDR1 and CDR2 (germline): MNHNS, SASEGT. V trimming: 10 bases; J trimming: 10 bases; junction bases outside the gene matches: 8. The CDR3 here is CATTGTGRSPLHF. CDR3 nucleotides: TGTGCCACCACCGGGACAGGGCGATCACCCCTCCACTTT.

This sequence joins TRBV5-1 and TRBJ1-4; D ambiguous. V was pared by 3 bases and J by 7 bases, with 10 bases between. The germline gives CDR1 SGHRS, CDR2 YFSETQ. This CDR3 has 13 amino acids. The CDR3 loop is CASSSDRIEKLFF. The CDR3 coding sequence is TGCGCCAGCAGCTCAGATCGTATTGAAAAACTGTTTTTT.

Points on this clone: Germline is not matched at one junction end, which may reflect a read error. V gene TRBV6-1 combines with J gene TRBJ1-1; 8 positions match TRBD1. The CDR3 totals 13 residues. Germline V gives CDR1 MNHNS, CDR2 SASEGT. This CDR3 reads CASSSPGGTEDFF. In DNA, the CDR3 is TGTGCCAGCAGCTCTCCAGGGGGCACTGAAGATTTCTTT.

The rearrangement joins TRBV28 to TRBJ2-3; 8 nucleotides align to TRBD2. After removal of 5 bases from V and 3 bases from J, the junction contained 10 bases not matched to a gene. The CDR3 contains 16 residues. Germline V lookup: CDR1 MDHEN, CDR2 SYDVKM. CDR3 protein: CASSPLGGGFTDTQYF. The CDR3 DNA reads TGTGCCAGCAGTCCCCTTGGCGGGGGGTTTACAGATACGCAGTATTTT.

The V gene is TRBV18, the J gene TRBJ1-4; 7 bases align to TRBD1. Germline assignment: CDR1 KGHSH and CDR2 LQKENI. Trimming cost V 3 bases and J 4 bases; bases outside gene matches: 8. This CDR3 has 16 residues. CDR3: CASSPGSGQNNEKLFF. As DNA, the CDR3 is TGTGCCAGCTCACCCGGATCGGGACAGAATAATGAAAAACTGTTTTTT. Based on the CDR3 plus reference TRBV18 and TRBJ1-4, the full variable domain is NAGVMQNPRHLVRRRGQEARLRCSPMKGHSHVYWYRQLPEEGLKFMVYLQKENIIDESGMPKERFSAEFPKEGPSILRIQQVVRGDSAAYFCASSPGSGQNNEKLFFGSGTQLSVL.

This rearrangement joins TRBV18 to TRBJ2-1, with 10 bases that match TRBD2. CDR1 KGHSH and CDR2 LQKENI come from the germline V gene. The CDR3 is 16 residues long. Trimming cost V 0 bases and J 6 bases; bases outside gene matches: 5. CDR3 DNA sequence: TGTGCCAGCTCACCACCGTCTAGCGGGGGTCTCAATGAGCAGTTCTTC. It is translated as CASSPPSSGGLNEQFF.